This TCR beta chain emerged from a study of CD8 T cells in Susac syndrome. The germline CDR1 and CDR2 sequences are SEHNR and FQNEAQ (reference sequence). This CDR3 contains 11 residues. The V and J ends lost 3 bases and 9 bases respectively, with 6 bases between them. The RNA, about 0.5 to 1 ug, was put through reverse transcription using random hexamers. TCRdb reprocessed the immunoSEQ multiplex PCR reads via MiXCR and lists one record per CDR3 protein. The table shows some 150,000 distinct CDR3 sequences, with about 94% occurring only once. The origin of this receptor is a human donor with Susac syndrome. Sequenced sample: CD4+ T cells from PBMCs. The chain has TRBV7-9 and TRBJ1-5; possibly TRBD1 for D (5 bases). CDR3 protein: CASSFGGPQHF. The CDR3, as DNA: TGTGCCAGCAGCTTCGGGGGGCCCCAGCATTTT.